The next 27 T cell receptor beta chains were all read from a single sample in a study of cytomegalovirus exposure and HLA in healthy donors. The PCR ran on 60 Vbeta and 13 Jbeta primers. Measured with immunoSEQ multiplex PCR; TCRdb has only the in-frame clones, and not every one. The sample has around 150,000 clones; 80% to 90% are singletons. Source material: PBMCs. Receptors were obtained from a man aged 18 to 29 in good health and CMV-seropositive.

The CDR3 region is CASSHSLGTTLAKNIQYF. The DNA of the CDR3 is TGTGCCAGTAGTCACTCCTTGGGGACAACACTAGCCAAAAACATTCAGTACTTC. The chain uses TRBV19 and TRBJ2-4; D is possibly TRBD1 (6 bases). Trimming took 5 bases from V and 0 from J, leaving 20 bases between them. The CDR3 has 18 residues. Germline loops: CDR1 LNHDA, CDR2 SQIVND (reference sequence).

The chain uses TRBV7-2 and TRBJ2-5, with a weak D call TRBD1 (6 bases). CDR1 SGHTA and CDR2 FQGNSA come from the germline V gene. Trimming took off 7 bases at V and 5 bases at J, with 14 bases between the two ends. The CDR3 sequence is 13 residues long. The CDR3 region has the DNA TGTGCCAGCACCATCAGACAGGCCGAGACCCAGTACTTC. It translates to CASTIRQAETQYF.

This chain connects TRBV5-1 to TRBJ2-7, with 9 bases that match TRBD2. Germline CDR1 and CDR2: SGHRS and YFSETQ. With 4 bases clipped from V and 4 bases from J, the junction kept 15 bases outside the gene matches. This CDR3 has 17 amino acids. The CDR3 reads CASSPGAGGGGIYEQYF. The CDR3, as DNA: TGCGCCAGCAGCCCGGGGGCGGGCGGGGGGGGAATTTACGAGCAGTACTTC.

This chain uses TRBV7-2 with TRBJ1-4, with TRBD1 identical over 10 bases. Germline V gives CDR1 SGHTA, CDR2 FQGNSA. Losses at the gene ends were 4 bases for V and 4 bases for J; bases not matched to a gene: 3. The CDR3 is 15 residues long. As DNA, the CDR3 is TGTGCCAGCAGCTCGGACAGGGGGAATAATGAAAAACTGTTTTTT. Amino acid sequence: CASSSDRGNNEKLFF.

The rearrangement joins TRBV19 to TRBJ1-5; TRBD1 matches 7 bases. There are 14 residues in the CDR3. V lost 5 bases to trimming and J lost 5 bases; unmatched junction nucleotides: 6. Germline-derived CDR1 and CDR2 are LNHDA and SQIVND (reference sequence). The CDR3 region is CASSLWTGDQPQHF. The CDR3 nucleotides read TGTGCCAGTAGTTTATGGACAGGAGATCAGCCCCAGCATTTT.

This clone appeared a few times. The rearrangement joins TRBV5-1 to TRBJ1-1, with D perhaps TRBD1 (6 bases). Germline assignment: CDR1 SGHRS and CDR2 YFSETQ. V dropped 0 bases and J dropped 8 bases, with 14 bases sitting between them. The CDR3 is 14 amino acids. The CDR3 sequence is CASSLEGWTAEAFF. In DNA form, the CDR3 reads TGCGCCAGCAGCTTGGAGGGGTGGACAGCGGAAGCTTTCTTT.

V and J are TRBV7-2 and TRBJ2-3, with D unresolved. CDR3 length equals 17 residues. V shed 0 bases and J shed 4 bases, with 17 bases lying between them. The germline CDR1 and CDR2 sequences are SGHTA and FQGNSA. DNA of the CDR3: TGTGCCAGCAGCTTAGCGCCCCCTTCTTTCCGCGCAGATACGCAGTATTTT. Amino acids: CASSLAPPSFRADTQYF.

The chain combines TRBV4-3 with TRBJ1-2; tentative D call: TRBD1 (6 bases). CDR3 length: 15 residues. Trimming stripped 0 bases from V and 6 bases from J, with 14 bases between. Germline lookup yields CDR1 LGHNA and CDR2 YSLEER. CDR3 region: CASSQEQGIHDGYTF. CDR3 in DNA: TGCGCCAGCAGCCAAGAACAGGGAATTCATGATGGCTACACCTTC.

V is TRBV30 and J is TRBJ2-7; no firm D call. V was pared by 5 bases and J by 0 bases, with 11 bases between. Germline CDR1 is GTSNPN and CDR2 is SVGIG (reference sequence). CDR3 length: 13 residues. For the CDR3, the DNA is TGTGCCTGGGACCAACAGAGCTCCTACGAGCAGTACTTC. Translated, it gives CAWDQQSSYEQYF.

This clone was seen a single time. J is TRBJ1-4 and V is TRBV21-1; the table's TRBD1 call for D was not verified on the DNA. TRBV21-1 represents a pseudogene. The CDR3 contains 22 residues. The CDR3 DNA reads as TGTGCCAGCAGCAAAGTAGATTGCCAGGGGGTTCCTTCACCCGATTTTAATGAAAAACTGTTTTTT. Amino acids: CASSKVDCQGVPSPDFNEKLFF.

V usage is TRBV14 and J usage is TRBJ2-5; D is possibly TRBD2 (5 bases). The last part of the DNA fits TRBJ2-7 better; the J call may be wrong. CDR1 SGHDN and CDR2 FVKESK come from the germline V gene. The length of the CDR3 is 11 residues. DNA for the CDR3: TGTGCCAGCAGCCAGGGAGTCGAGCAGTACTTC. This codes for CASSQGVEQYF.

A few counts support this clone. The V and J genes are TRBV14 and TRBJ2-3; 10 bases fit TRBD1. With 1 base clipped from V and 9 bases from J, the junction kept 10 bases outside the gene matches. The CDR3 consists of 16 residues. The germline gives CDR1 SGHDN, CDR2 FVKESK. CDR3 sequence reads: CASSQVGQGVRETQYF. As DNA, the CDR3 is TGTGCCAGCAGCCAAGTTGGACAGGGGGTTAGAGAAACGCAGTATTTT.

This chain links TRBV18 with TRBJ1-4; the D is unclear. The V end lost 2 bases, the J end lost 0 bases, and 10 bases lay between the germline ends. The CDR3 totals 16 residues. Germline assignment: CDR1 KGHSH and CDR2 LQKENI. The CDR3 DNA reads as TGTGCCAGCTCACCAGGGCGGGTTGCAACTAATGAAAAACTGTTTTTT. Translating it yields CASSPGRVATNEKLFF.

The chain couples TRBV5-5 to TRBJ1-2, with 7 bases aligning to TRBD1. The junction had 12 bases not matched to a gene; V was cut back by 4 bases and J by 6 bases. Germline V gene sequence: CDR1 SGHKS, CDR2 YYEKEE (reference sequence). The CDR3 contains 15 residues. CDR3: CASSPVLQGGHGYTF. The CDR3 nucleotides are TGTGCCAGCAGCCCTGTCCTCCAAGGGGGCCATGGCTACACCTTC.

This chain's CDR3 is CASSSQGGSSPLHF. In DNA form, the CDR3 reads TGTGCCAGCAGTAGCCAAGGGGGCAGTTCACCCCTCCACTTT. The chain joins TRBV6-5 to TRBJ1-6; 7 nucleotides agree with TRBD1. Unmatched junction bases numbered 7, after V lost 5 bases and J lost 9 bases. CDR1 is MNHEY, CDR2 SVGAGI, per germline. The CDR3 has 14 residues.

Here the CDR3 reads CASSPSGTDTQYF. The CDR3 region has the DNA TGTGCCAGCAGCCCCTCGGGCACAGATACGCAGTATTTT. The genes are TRBV9 and TRBJ2-3; D gene ambiguous. V lost 4 bases and J 1 base, leaving 7 bases between the germline ends. The CDR3 has 13 amino acids. Looked up from germline, CDR1 is SGDLS and CDR2 is YYNGEE.

The chain uses TRBV6-6 and TRBJ2-3; 8 bases are a match to TRBD2. CDR3 length: 15 amino acids. The germline V gene has CDR1 MNHNY and CDR2 SVGAGI (reference sequence). V shed 5 bases and J 2 bases; nucleotides not matched to a gene: 6. DNA of the CDR3: TGTGCCAGCAGTAACCGCGGGGGGCCCACAGATACGCAGTATTTT. Its translation is CASSNRGGPTDTQYF.

The chain couples TRBV7-9 to TRBJ2-1; TRBD2 aligns across 10 bases. This CDR3 spans 16 amino acids. Germline V gene lookup returns CDR1 SEHNR and CDR2 FQNEAQ (reference sequence). Losses at the gene ends were 6 bases for V and 5 bases for J; bases not matched to a gene: 10. CDR3 sequence reads: CASSSKAGGLDNEQFF. As DNA, the CDR3 is TGTGCCAGCAGTTCCAAAGCGGGGGGGCTTGACAATGAGCAGTTCTTC.

V usage is TRBV27 and J usage is TRBJ2-7; D possibly corresponds to TRBD2 (5 bases). The V end lost 5 bases, the J end lost 1 base, and 15 bases lay between the germline ends. CDR3 size: 15 residues. Per germline, CDR1 MNHEY and CDR2 SMNVEV (reference sequence). CDR3 DNA: TGTGCCAGCAGTCGTAAGACGGACTCTTCCTACGAGCAGTACTTC. Its translation is CASSRKTDSSYEQYF.

The table lists this clone with a few counts. The chain links TRBV4-1 to TRBJ2-7; a weak D match, TRBD1 (5 bases). CDR1 MGHRA and CDR2 YSYEKL come from the germline V gene. This CDR3 has 13 amino acids. Trimming shortened V by 2 bases and J by 3 bases, and 8 bases separated the two germline ends. CDR3: CASSQFQGYEQYF. The CDR3 DNA follows: TGCGCCAGCAGCCAATTTCAGGGCTACGAGCAGTACTTC.

The rearrangement joins TRBV4-1 to TRBJ2-5; 10 bases line up with TRBD1. CDR1 MGHRA and CDR2 YSYEKL come from the germline V gene. Losses at the gene ends were 0 bases for V and 1 base for J; bases not matched to a gene: 8. The CDR3 length is 18 residues. CDR3 bases: TGCGCCAGCAGCCAAGAAAGTTCTGGGACAGGGGCCCAAGAGACCCAGTACTTC. Its translation: CASSQESSGTGAQETQYF.

The rearrangement links TRBV5-8 to TRBJ2-7; D is ambiguous. V was pared by 3 bases and J by 3 bases, with 13 bases between. Germline CDR1 is SGHTS and CDR2 is YDEGEE. The CDR3 length is 14 residues. For the CDR3, the DNA is TGTGCCAGCAGCTATCCAGGCCCCCTCTACGAGCAGTACTTC. Translated: CASSYPGPLYEQYF. Looking up the rest from reference TRBV5-8 and TRBJ2-7 gives the full variable domain: EAGVTQSPTHLIKTRGQQATLRCSPISGHTSVYWYQQALGLGLQFLLWYDEGEERNRGNFPPRFSGRQFPNYSSELNVNALELEDSALYLCASSYPGPLYEQYFGPGTRLTVT.

With respect to this clone: A read error may produce the germline difference seen at one junction end. The rearrangement uses TRBV2 and TRBJ1-2; a weak D match, TRBD1 (5 bases). The germline V gene has CDR1 SNHLY and CDR2 FYNNEI. The length of the CDR3 is 12 residues. The CDR3 reads CASSLSEGSPSF. The CDR3 nucleotides are TGTGCCAGCAGCCTGTCGGAGGGGTCCCCGTCATTC.

The chain carries TRBV2 and TRBJ1-1, with 7 bases fitting TRBD1. The germline gives CDR1 SNHLY, CDR2 FYNNEI. This CDR3 contains 14 residues. Losses at the gene ends were 8 bases for V and 3 bases for J; bases not matched to a gene: 9. The CDR3 DNA sequence: TGTGCCAGCGGCAGACAGGGCTGGGACACTGAAGCTTTCTTT. Translation gives CASGRQGWDTEAFF.

The CDR3 bases are TGTGCCAGCAGCTTCGGACTCACCTCTGGAAACACCATATATTTT. This translates into CASSFGLTSGNTIYF. This rearrangement joins TRBV7-2 to TRBJ1-3; no reliable D call. Trimming removed 3 bases at V and 0 bases at J, with 9 bases between. This CDR3 is built from 15 residues. In germline, CDR1 is SGHTA, CDR2 FQGNSA.

The chain carries TRBV18 and TRBJ2-7; 9 positions agree with TRBD2. J gave up 3 bases and V 2 bases, and 14 bases lay outside the gene matches. CDR1 KGHSH and CDR2 LQKENI come from the germline V gene. This CDR3 spans 18 amino acids. CDR3 nucleotide sequence: TGTGCCAGCTCACCAATGACAGGGTCGATAGCGGGGGTCTACGAGCAGTACTTC. Its translation is CASSPMTGSIAGVYEQYF.

The chain couples TRBV10-2 to TRBJ1-2; TRBD1 matches at 7 bases. This CDR3 has 18 amino acids. Germline CDR1 WSHSY, CDR2 SAAADI. The trim removed 8 bases at V and 0 bases at J, leaving 18 bases unmatched. The DNA of the CDR3 is TGCGCCAGCTTCGGCCGACAGGGCCCCAGGGTAACTAACTATGGCTACACCTTC. Translated, it gives CASFGRQGPRVTNYGYTF.